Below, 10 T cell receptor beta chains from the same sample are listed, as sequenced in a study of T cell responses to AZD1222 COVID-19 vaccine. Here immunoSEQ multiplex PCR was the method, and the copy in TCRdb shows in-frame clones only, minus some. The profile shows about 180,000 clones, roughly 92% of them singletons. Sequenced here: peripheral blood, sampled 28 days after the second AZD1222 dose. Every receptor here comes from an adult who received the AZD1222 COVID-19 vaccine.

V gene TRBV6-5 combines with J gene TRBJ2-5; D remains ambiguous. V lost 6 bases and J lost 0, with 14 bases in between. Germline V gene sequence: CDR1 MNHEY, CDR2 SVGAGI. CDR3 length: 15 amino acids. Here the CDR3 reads CASSFSLTDQETQYF. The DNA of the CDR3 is TGTGCCAGCAGCTTCTCCCTGACGGACCAAGAGACCCAGTACTTC.

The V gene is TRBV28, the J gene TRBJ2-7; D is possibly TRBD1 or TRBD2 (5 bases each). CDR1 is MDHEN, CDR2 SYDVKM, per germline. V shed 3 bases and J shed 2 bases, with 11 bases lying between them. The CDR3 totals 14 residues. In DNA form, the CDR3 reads TGTGCCAGCAGTTTCCCGGGACGAACCTACGAGCAGTACTTC. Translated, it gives CASSFPGRTYEQYF.

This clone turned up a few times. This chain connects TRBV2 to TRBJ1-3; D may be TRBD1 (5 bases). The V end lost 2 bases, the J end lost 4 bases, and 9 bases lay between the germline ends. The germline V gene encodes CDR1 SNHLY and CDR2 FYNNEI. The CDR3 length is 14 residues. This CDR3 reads CASSEPRAGNTIYF. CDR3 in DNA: TGTGCCAGCAGTGAACCCAGGGCAGGAAACACCATATATTTT.

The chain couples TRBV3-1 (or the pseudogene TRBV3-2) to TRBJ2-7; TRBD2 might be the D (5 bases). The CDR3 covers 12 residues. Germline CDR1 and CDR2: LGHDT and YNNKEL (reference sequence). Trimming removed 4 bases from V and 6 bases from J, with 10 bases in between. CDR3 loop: CASSRTGLEQYF. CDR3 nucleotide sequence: TGTGCCAGCAGCCGGACTGGTCTCGAGCAGTACTTC.

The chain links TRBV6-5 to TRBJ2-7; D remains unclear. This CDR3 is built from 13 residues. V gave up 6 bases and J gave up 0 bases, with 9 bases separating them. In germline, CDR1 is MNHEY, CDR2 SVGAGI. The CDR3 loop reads CASSRRPSYEQYF. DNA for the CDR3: TGTGCCAGCAGCCGCCGGCCCTCCTACGAGCAGTACTTC.

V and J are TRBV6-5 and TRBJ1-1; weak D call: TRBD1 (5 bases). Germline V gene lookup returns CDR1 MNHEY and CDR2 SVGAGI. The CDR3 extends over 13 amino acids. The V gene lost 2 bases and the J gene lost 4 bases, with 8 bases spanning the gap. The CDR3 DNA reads TGTGCCAGCAGTTACGGGAGGGGCACTGAAGCTTTCTTT. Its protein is CASSYGRGTEAFF.

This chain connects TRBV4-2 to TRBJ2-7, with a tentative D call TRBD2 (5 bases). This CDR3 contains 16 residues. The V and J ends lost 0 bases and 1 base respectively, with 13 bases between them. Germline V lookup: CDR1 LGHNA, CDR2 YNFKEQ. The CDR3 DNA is TGTGCCAGCAGCCAAGAGAAAGGAACGGGATCCTACGAGCAGTACTTC. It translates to CASSQEKGTGSYEQYF.

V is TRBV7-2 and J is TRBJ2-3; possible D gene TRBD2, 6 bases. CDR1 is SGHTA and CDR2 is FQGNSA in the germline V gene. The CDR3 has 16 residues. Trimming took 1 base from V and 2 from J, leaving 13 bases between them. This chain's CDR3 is CASSLGGGADTDTQYF. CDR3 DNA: TGTGCCAGCAGCTTAGGCGGAGGGGCAGACACAGATACGCAGTATTTT.

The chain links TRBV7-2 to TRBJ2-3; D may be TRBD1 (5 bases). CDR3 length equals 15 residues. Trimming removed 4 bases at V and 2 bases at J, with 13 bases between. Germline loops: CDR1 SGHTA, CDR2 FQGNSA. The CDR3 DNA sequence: TGTGCCAGCAGCTCCAACAACAGGTTCACAGATACGCAGTATTTT. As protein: CASSSNNRFTDTQYF.

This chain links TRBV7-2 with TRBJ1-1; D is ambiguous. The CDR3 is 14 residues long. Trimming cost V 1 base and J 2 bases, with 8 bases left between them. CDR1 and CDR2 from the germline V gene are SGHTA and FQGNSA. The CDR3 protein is CASSLDWGNTEAFF. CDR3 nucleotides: TGTGCCAGCAGCTTAGATTGGGGAAACACTGAAGCTTTCTTT. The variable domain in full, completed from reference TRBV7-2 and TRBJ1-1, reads GAGVSQSPSNKVTEKGKDVELRCDPISGHTALYWYRQSLGQGLEFLIYFQGNSAPDKSGLPSDRFSAERTGGSVSTLTIQRTQQEDSAVYLCASSLDWGNTEAFFGQGTRLTVV.